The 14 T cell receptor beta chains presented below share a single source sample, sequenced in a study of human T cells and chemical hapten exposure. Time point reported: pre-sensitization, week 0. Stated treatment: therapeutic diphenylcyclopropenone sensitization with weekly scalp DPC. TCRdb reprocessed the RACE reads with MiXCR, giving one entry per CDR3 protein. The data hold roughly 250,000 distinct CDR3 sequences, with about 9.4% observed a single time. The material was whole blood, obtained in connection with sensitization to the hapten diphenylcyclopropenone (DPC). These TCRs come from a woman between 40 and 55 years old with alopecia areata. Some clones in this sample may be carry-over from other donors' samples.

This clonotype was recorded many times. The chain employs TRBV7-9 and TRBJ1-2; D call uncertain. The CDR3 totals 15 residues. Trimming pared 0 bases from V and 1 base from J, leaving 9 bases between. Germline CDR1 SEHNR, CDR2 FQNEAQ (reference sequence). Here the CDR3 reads CASSLAHTSNYGYTF. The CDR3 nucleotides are TGTGCCAGCAGCTTAGCGCATACCAGTAACTATGGCTACACCTTC.

CDR3 DNA: TGCAGTGCTTCTTCCCTTAGCGGGTTCCACAATGAGCAGTTCTTC. This gives the protein CSASSLSGFHNEQFF. The genes are TRBV20-1 and TRBJ2-1; 7 nucleotides agree with TRBD2. The CDR3 runs to 15 residues. The J segment lost 5 bases and the V segment lost 5 bases, leaving 12 bases of the junction unmatched. Germline V gene data show CDR1 as DFQATT and CDR2 as SNEGSKA (reference sequence).

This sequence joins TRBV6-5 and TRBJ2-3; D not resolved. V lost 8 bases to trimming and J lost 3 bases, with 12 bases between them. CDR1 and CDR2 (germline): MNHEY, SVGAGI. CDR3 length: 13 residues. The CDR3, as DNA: TGTGCCAGCGGGAAACCTATGACAGATACGCAGTATTTT. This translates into CASGKPMTDTQYF.

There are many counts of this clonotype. CDR3 nucleotides: TGCAGCGTTGACCAGGGGGAAAACTATGGCTACACCTTC. The encoded protein is CSVDQGENYGYTF. The rearrangement uses TRBV29-1 and TRBJ1-2; 7 bases match TRBD1. The V gene end was trimmed by 3 bases and the J gene end by 2 bases; junction bases not matched to a gene: 3. The CDR3 loop spans 13 amino acids. Looked up from germline, CDR1 is SQVTM and CDR2 is ANQGSEA.

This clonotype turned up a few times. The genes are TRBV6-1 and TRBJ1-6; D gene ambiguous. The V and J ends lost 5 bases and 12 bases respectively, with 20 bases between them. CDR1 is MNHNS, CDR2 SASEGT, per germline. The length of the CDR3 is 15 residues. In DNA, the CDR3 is TGTGCCAGCAGTCAAGGAGGGCGGGATTTGTTACCCCTCCACTTT. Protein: CASSQGGRDLLPLHF.

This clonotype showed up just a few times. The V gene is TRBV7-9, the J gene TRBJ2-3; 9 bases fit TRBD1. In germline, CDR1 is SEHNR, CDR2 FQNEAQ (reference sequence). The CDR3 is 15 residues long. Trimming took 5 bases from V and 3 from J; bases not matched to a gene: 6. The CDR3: CASSPPTGGTDTQYF. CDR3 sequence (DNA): TGTGCCAGCAGCCCACCGACAGGGGGTACAGATACGCAGTATTTT. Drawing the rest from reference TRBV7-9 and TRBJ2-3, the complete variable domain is DTGVSQNPRHKITKRGQNVTFRCDPISEHNRLYWYRQTLGQGPEFLTYFQNEAQLEKSRLLSDRFSAERPKGSFSTLEIQRTEQGDSAMYLCASSPPTGGTDTQYFGPGTRLTVL.

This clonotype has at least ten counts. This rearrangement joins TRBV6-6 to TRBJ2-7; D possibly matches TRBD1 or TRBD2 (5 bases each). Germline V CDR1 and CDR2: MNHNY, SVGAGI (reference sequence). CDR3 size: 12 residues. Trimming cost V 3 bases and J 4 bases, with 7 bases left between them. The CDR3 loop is CASSYEGYEQYF. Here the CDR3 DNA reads TGTGCCAGCAGTTATGAGGGGTACGAGCAGTACTTC.

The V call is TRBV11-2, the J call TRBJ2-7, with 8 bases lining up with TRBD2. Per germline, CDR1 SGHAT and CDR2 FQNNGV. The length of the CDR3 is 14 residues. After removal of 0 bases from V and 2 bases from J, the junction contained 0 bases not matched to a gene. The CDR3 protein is CASSLDGRAYEQYF. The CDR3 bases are TGTGCCAGCAGCTTAGACGGGAGGGCCTACGAGCAGTACTTC.

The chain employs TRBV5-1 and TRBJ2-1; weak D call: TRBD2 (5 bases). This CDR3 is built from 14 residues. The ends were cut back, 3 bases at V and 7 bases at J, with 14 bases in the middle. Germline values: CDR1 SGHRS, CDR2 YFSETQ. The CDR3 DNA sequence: TGCGCCAGCAGCTCGGACGGGCCGGGGAATGAGCAGTTCTTC. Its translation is CASSSDGPGNEQFF.

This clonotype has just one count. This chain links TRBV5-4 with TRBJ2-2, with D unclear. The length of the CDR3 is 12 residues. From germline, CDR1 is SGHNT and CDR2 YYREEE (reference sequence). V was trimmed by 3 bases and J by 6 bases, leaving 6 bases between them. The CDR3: CASSYGPGELFF. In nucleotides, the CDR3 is TGTGCCAGCAGCTATGGCCCCGGGGAGCTGTTTTTT.

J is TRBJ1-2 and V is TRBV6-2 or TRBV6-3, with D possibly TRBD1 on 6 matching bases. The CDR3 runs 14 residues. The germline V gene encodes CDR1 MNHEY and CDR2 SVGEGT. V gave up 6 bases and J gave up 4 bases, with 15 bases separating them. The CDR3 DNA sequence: TGTGCCAGCAGCGGACAGCACCCCCTCTATGGCTACACCTTC. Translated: CASSGQHPLYGYTF.

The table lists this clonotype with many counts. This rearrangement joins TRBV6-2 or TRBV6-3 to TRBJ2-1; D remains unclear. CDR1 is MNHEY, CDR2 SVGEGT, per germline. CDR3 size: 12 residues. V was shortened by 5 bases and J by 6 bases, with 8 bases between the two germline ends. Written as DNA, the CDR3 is TGTGCCAGCAGTCTGCCTAGCAATGAGCAGTTCTTC. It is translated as CASSLPSNEQFF.

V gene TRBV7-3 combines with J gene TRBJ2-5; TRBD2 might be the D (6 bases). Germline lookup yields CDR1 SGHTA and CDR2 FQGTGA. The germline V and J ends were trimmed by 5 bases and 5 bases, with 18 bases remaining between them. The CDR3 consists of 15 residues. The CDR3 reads CASSPSGTAAETQYF. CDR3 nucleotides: TGTGCCAGCAGCCCCTCCGGGACTGCTGCGGAGACCCAGTACTTC.

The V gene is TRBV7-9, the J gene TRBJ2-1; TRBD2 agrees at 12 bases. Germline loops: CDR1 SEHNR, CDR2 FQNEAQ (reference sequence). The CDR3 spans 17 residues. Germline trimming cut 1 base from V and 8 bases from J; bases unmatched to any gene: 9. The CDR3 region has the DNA TGTGCCAGCAGCTTAGGACTAGCGGGAGACGCCTCTGATGAGCAGTTCTTC. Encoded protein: CASSLGLAGDASDEQFF.